The 18 T cell receptor beta chains given below trace back to one sample, sequenced in a study of blood T cell repertoires in COVID-19. The protocol was immunoSEQ multiplex PCR, while the TCRdb copy is restricted to in-frame clones and leaves out a portion. This table holds approximately 180,000 clones, roughly 91% found once. Material: peripheral blood. The receptor set was obtained from a human donor in a cohort sampled during active COVID-19.

This chain connects TRBV6-2 or TRBV6-3 to TRBJ1-6, with 9 bases identical to TRBD1. V shed 6 bases, J shed 1 base, and the junction held 16 bases outside the gene matches. The CDR3 totals 20 residues. CDR1 is MNHEY, CDR2 SVGEGT, per germline. CDR3 residues: CASSRPGTGTGSSYNSPLHF. The CDR3 bases are TGTGCCAGCAGCCGTCCCGGGACAGGGACAGGGTCTTCCTATAATTCACCCCTCCACTTT.

The gene calls are TRBV9 and TRBJ2-7, with D perhaps matching TRBD2 (6 bases). With 1 base removed from V and 2 bases from J, the gap between germline ends came to 13 bases. CDR1 SGDLS and CDR2 YYNGEE come from the germline V gene. The CDR3 covers 15 residues. The CDR3 sequence: CASSVLGEAPYEQYF. Written as DNA, the CDR3 is TGTGCCAGCAGCGTATTGGGGGAGGCACCCTACGAGCAGTACTTC.

This chain connects TRBV20-1 to TRBJ2-5; D remains ambiguous. Trimming removed 4 bases at V and 0 bases at J, with 3 bases between. Germline assignment: CDR1 DFQATT and CDR2 SNEGSKA (reference sequence). CDR3 size: 11 residues. The CDR3 DNA reads TGCAGTGCTATTAACCAAGAGACCCAGTACTTC. It yields the protein CSAINQETQYF.

This clone was found a few times. The J gene is TRBJ1-2, the V gene TRBV4-1; TRBD1 aligns across 9 bases. The ends lost 5 bases at V and 6 bases at J; junction bases unmatched: 7. The CDR3 runs 14 residues. Germline lookup yields CDR1 MGHRA and CDR2 YSYEKL. CDR3 region: CASSSQGAVNGYTF. CDR3 in DNA: TGCGCCAGCAGCTCACAGGGGGCCGTTAATGGCTACACCTTC.

This chain connects TRBV6-6 to TRBJ2-7; D may be TRBD1 (6 bases). CDR1 is MNHNY and CDR2 is SVGAGI in the germline V gene (reference sequence). There are 15 residues in the CDR3. V lost 4 bases and J 0 bases, leaving 13 bases between the germline ends. The CDR3 DNA reads as TGTGCCAGCAGTTTAGGCGGACAGACCTCCTACGAGCAGTACTTC. This codes for CASSLGGQTSYEQYF.

V and J are TRBV5-6 and TRBJ1-2, with D tentatively TRBD1 (6 bases). The CDR3 length is 14 residues. Trimming stripped 3 bases from V and 0 bases from J, with 9 bases between. The germline CDR1 and CDR2 sequences are SGHDT and YYEEEE. CDR3 residues: CASSWRTANYGYTF. For the CDR3, the DNA is TGTGCCAGCAGCTGGCGGACAGCTAACTATGGCTACACCTTC.

The rearrangement joins TRBV7-8 to TRBJ2-3, with 8 bases aligning to TRBD1. CDR1 is SGHVS, CDR2 FQNEAQ, per germline. Trimming cost V 5 bases and J 4 bases; bases outside gene matches: 26. The CDR3 consists of 21 residues. The chain's CDR3 is CASSPRTGKFLANPGPDTQYF. CDR3 DNA: TGTGCCAGCAGCCCCCGGACAGGGAAATTCCTAGCGAACCCTGGGCCAGATACGCAGTATTTT.

This clone was seen a handful of times. The chain links TRBV4-1 to TRBJ1-6; D possibly corresponds to TRBD1 (6 bases). Trimming took 1 base from V and 5 from J, leaving 18 bases between them. This CDR3 has 18 amino acids. In germline, CDR1 is MGHRA, CDR2 YSYEKL. The chain's CDR3 is CASSQGRLGQNNNSPLHF. DNA for the CDR3: TGCGCCAGCAGCCAAGGAAGGTTAGGACAGAACAATAATTCACCCCTCCACTTT.

V usage is TRBV5-1 and J usage is TRBJ1-1; 8 positions agree with TRBD1. The CDR3 covers 16 residues. Germline V gene sequence: CDR1 SGHRS, CDR2 YFSETQ. Unmatched junction bases numbered 4, after V lost 0 bases and J lost 0 bases. The CDR3 DNA reads TGCGCCAGCAGCTTGGCAGGGGGCGGGTTGAACACTGAAGCTTTCTTT. Protein product: CASSLAGGGLNTEAFF.

The chain employs TRBV7-2 and TRBJ1-4, with TRBD1 as a possible D gene (6 bases). This CDR3 has 15 amino acids. Germline CDR1 and CDR2: SGHTA and FQGNSA. The V and J ends lost 5 bases and 8 bases respectively, with 18 bases between them. For the CDR3, the DNA is TGTGCCAGCAGCCCAGAGGCTCTGAGGGGGGAAAAACTGTTTTTT. Translating gives CASSPEALRGEKLFF.

The rearrangement uses TRBV6-2 or TRBV6-3 and TRBJ2-5; TRBD2 aligns across 7 bases. CDR1 is MNHEY and CDR2 is SVGEGT in the germline V gene. The CDR3 is made up of 13 amino acids. The V segment lost 5 bases and the J segment 7 bases; nucleotides outside the gene matches: 7. Here the CDR3 reads CASSVGEGLTQYF. For the CDR3, the DNA is TGTGCCAGCAGTGTCGGGGAGGGCCTGACCCAGTACTTC.

V is TRBV5-5 and J is TRBJ2-3; TRBD2 aligns across 8 bases. CDR3 length: 18 residues. Germline trimming cut 4 bases from V and 4 bases from J; bases unmatched to any gene: 17. Looked up from germline, CDR1 is SGHKS and CDR2 is YYEKEE (reference sequence). CDR3 nucleotides: TGTGCCAGCAGCACCTGGAGGACGGGACTAGTAATCCCAGATACGCAGTATTTT. Protein: CASSTWRTGLVIPDTQYF. The full variable domain, with the rest looked up from reference TRBV5-5 and TRBJ2-3, is DAGVTQSPTHLIKTRGQQVTLRCSPISGHKSVSWYQQVLGQGPQFIFQYYEKEERGRGNFPDRFSARQFPNYSSELNVNALLLGDSALYLCASSTWRTGLVIPDTQYFGPGTRLTVL.

The J gene is TRBJ2-5, the V gene TRBV12-3 or TRBV12-4; 8 positions match TRBD1. This CDR3 contains 13 residues. V lost 3 bases, J lost 5 bases, and 2 bases stayed unmatched. CDR3 bases: TGTGCCAGCAGTTTCACAGGGGGGGAGACCCAGTACTTC. Amino acids: CASSFTGGETQYF.

The chain recombines TRBV4-3 with TRBJ2-2; the D gene is possibly TRBD1 (6 bases). Germline V CDR1 and CDR2: LGHNA, YSLEER. This CDR3 spans 18 amino acids. Trimming left V 0 bases short and J 7 bases short, with 21 bases between. The CDR3 sequence is CASSQEMVGAPRVGELFF. Written as DNA, the CDR3 is TGCGCCAGCAGCCAAGAAATGGTGGGGGCCCCAAGGGTCGGGGAGCTGTTTTTT.

V and J are TRBV3-1 (or the pseudogene TRBV3-2) and TRBJ2-7; D is unclear. The CDR3 spans 14 residues. V was pared by 5 bases and J by 0 bases, with 11 bases between. The germline V gene has CDR1 LGHDT and CDR2 YNNKEL (reference sequence). The CDR3 loop reads CASSYETGSYEQYF. In DNA form, the CDR3 reads TGTGCCAGCAGCTATGAGACGGGCTCCTACGAGCAGTACTTC.

This chain uses TRBV27 with TRBJ2-7; 8 bases match TRBD1. This CDR3 has 14 amino acids. Germline V CDR1 and CDR2: MNHEY, SMNVEV (reference sequence). V lost 8 bases and J lost 5; bases outside the gene matches: 11. The CDR3 nucleotides are TGTGCCAGCCGTGTTACAGGGGGAATTAACGAGCAGTACTTC. Amino acid sequence: CASRVTGGINEQYF.

This clone was recorded only once. This sequence joins TRBV10-3 and TRBJ2-5; TRBD1 agrees at 8 bases. Trimming at V came to 2 bases and at J to 4 bases, leaving 0 bases not matched to a gene. The germline V gene encodes CDR1 ENHRY and CDR2 SYGVKD. The CDR3 spans 13 residues. The CDR3 nucleotides are TGTGCCATCAGTGAGGGACAGGGAGAGACCCAGTACTTC. Translating it yields CAISEGQGETQYF.

V and J are TRBV10-3 and TRBJ2-7; 7 positions match TRBD2. This CDR3 region has 12 residues. V shed 8 bases and J 4 bases; nucleotides not matched to a gene: 5. Germline CDR1 ENHRY, CDR2 SYGVKD. CDR3 in DNA: TGTGCCATCTCTAGCGGTCCGTACGAGCAGTACTTC. It specifies CAISSGPYEQYF.